These 21 T cell receptor beta chains were all obtained from the same sample, sequenced in a study of blood T cell repertoires in COVID-19. The table came from immunoSEQ multiplex PCR; TCRdb's copy has only in-frame clones and leaves some out. The sample has 300,000 to 400,000 clones, around 91% seen once. The sample taken for sequencing was peripheral blood. The receptors come from a woman under 30 who had recovered from COVID-19.

This clone showed up just a few times. The chain recombines TRBV19 with TRBJ1-5; D gene ambiguous. The V end was cut by 3 bases, the J end by 4 bases, with 13 bases between. Germline CDR1 reads LNHDA; CDR2 reads SQIVND (reference sequence). The CDR3 extends over 15 amino acids. The CDR3 sequence is CASSMWEGGNQPQHF. The CDR3 DNA follows: TGTGCCAGTAGTATGTGGGAGGGAGGAAATCAGCCCCAGCATTTT. The whole variable domain, filled in from reference TRBV19 and TRBJ1-5, reads DGGITQSPKYLFRKEGQNVTLSCEQNLNHDAMYWYRQDPGQGLRLIYYSQIVNDFQKGDIAEGYSVSREKKESFPLTVTSAQKNPTAFYLCASSMWEGGNQPQHFGDGTRLSIL.

The V and J genes are TRBV18 and TRBJ1-1, with a tentative D call TRBD1 (5 bases). V dropped 3 bases and J dropped 3 bases, with 8 bases sitting between them. Germline V CDR1 and CDR2: KGHSH, LQKENI. The CDR3 consists of 13 residues. CDR3 region: CASSPGRDTEAFF. CDR3 DNA: TGTGCCAGCTCACCGGGCAGGGACACTGAAGCTTTCTTT.

The rearrangement joins TRBV5-6 to TRBJ1-2; D is unclear. The CDR3 loop spans 15 amino acids. CDR1 and CDR2 from the germline V gene are SGHDT and YYEEEE. V lost 1 base, J lost 2 bases, and 12 bases lay in between. The CDR3 sequence is CASSLSRNYNYGYTF. In DNA, the CDR3 is TGTGCCAGCAGCTTGAGTCGGAACTACAACTATGGCTACACCTTC.

The CDR3 nucleotides are TGCGCCAGCAGCCCCCATAGCGGGAGGGCCACCAATGAGCAGTTCTTC. Its translation is CASSPHSGRATNEQFF. V and J are TRBV4-3 and TRBJ2-1, with 11 bases identical to TRBD2. Germline CDR1 is LGHNA and CDR2 is YSLEER. The CDR3 is made up of 16 amino acids. With V trimmed by 4 bases and J by 6 bases, 8 bases remained unmatched.

This chain connects TRBV5-1 to TRBJ2-2, with D possibly matching TRBD2 (5 bases). V lost 5 bases to trimming and J lost 11 bases, with 19 bases between them. Germline CDR1 and CDR2: SGHRS and YFSETQ. The CDR3 length is 14 residues. The CDR3: CASRTWPGREELFF. The CDR3 DNA reads TGCGCCAGCAGAACTTGGCCCGGCCGGGAAGAGCTGTTTTTT. Full variable domain (missing parts from reference TRBV5-1 and TRBJ2-2): KAGVTQTPRYLIKTRGQQVTLSCSPISGHRSVSWYQQTPGQGLQFLFEYFSETQRNKGNFPGRFSGRQFSNSRSEMNVSTLELGDSALYLCASRTWPGREELFFGEGSRLTVL.

V usage is TRBV9 and J usage is TRBJ1-4; TRBD1 aligns across 7 bases. This CDR3 is 19 amino acids long. Germline CDR1 SGDLS, CDR2 YYNGEE. With V trimmed by 3 bases and J by 3 bases, 17 bases remained unmatched. The CDR3 DNA follows: TGTGCCAGCAGCGCCACAGGTGGCCTTACAGGGGATCCTAATGAAAAACTGTTTTTT. This gives the protein CASSATGGLTGDPNEKLFF.

Worth noting for this clone: It is unclear where the CDR3 begins or ends on the DNA, so no DNA is shown, and the CDR3 is as TCRdb lists it. The V gene is TRBV7-2, the J gene TRBJ1-1; the D segment call TRBD1 is taken from the table without a DNA check. Per the germline V gene, CDR1 is SGHTA and CDR2 is FQGNSA. The CDR3 totals 13 residues, both ends included. The CDR3 sequence is CASSFLWDRGDFF.

This chain connects TRBV7-9 to TRBJ2-5; 8 nucleotides agree with TRBD1. The trim removed 4 bases at V and 5 bases at J, leaving 6 bases unmatched. The CDR3 consists of 14 residues. Germline assignment: CDR1 SEHNR and CDR2 FQNEAQ (reference sequence). The CDR3 DNA reads TGTGCCAGCAGCTCAGGACAGGGCTACGAGACCCAGTACTTC. Translated, it gives CASSSGQGYETQYF.

This clone was seen once. The chain employs TRBV7-9 and TRBJ1-4; weak D call: TRBD1 (6 bases). There are 13 residues in the CDR3. CDR1 is SEHNR, CDR2 FQNEAQ, per germline (reference sequence). Trimming stripped 5 bases from V and 13 bases from J, with 17 bases between. CDR3 protein: CASSTRGQNRLFF. The CDR3 region has the DNA TGTGCCAGCAGCACCCGCGGACAGAATCGACTGTTTTTT.

This clone was counted between two and nine times. Here the CDR3 DNA reads TGTGCCTGGGAGAGAAACACTGAAGCTTTCTTT. As protein: CAWERNTEAFF. The V call is TRBV30, the J call TRBJ1-1; D unclear. Per germline, CDR1 GTSNPN and CDR2 SVGIG (reference sequence). Deletions cut 5 bases from V and 2 bases from J, with 6 bases between. CDR3 length: 11 amino acids.

This clone was counted a few times. This sequence joins TRBV7-2 and TRBJ2-7; 15 nucleotides line up with TRBD2. The CDR3 loop spans 17 amino acids. V shed 5 bases and J 3 bases; nucleotides not matched to a gene: 8. Germline CDR1 SGHTA, CDR2 FQGNSA. The CDR3 spells CASSPPGLAGGHYEQYV. The CDR3 DNA is TGTGCCAGCAGCCCACCGGGACTAGCGGGAGGCCACTACGAGCAGTACGTC.

The gene calls are TRBV13 and TRBJ2-1, with D perhaps TRBD2 (5 bases). With 8 bases removed from V and 4 bases from J, the gap between germline ends came to 18 bases. The CDR3 consists of 15 residues. Looked up from germline, CDR1 is PRHDT and CDR2 is FYEKMQ (reference sequence). The CDR3 is CASGDGRTSYNEQFF. DNA for the CDR3: TGTGCCAGCGGCGATGGCAGGACTTCTTACAATGAGCAGTTCTTC.

The gene calls are TRBV30 and TRBJ1-5; 7 bases are a match to TRBD1. V lost 7 bases, J lost 7 bases, and 10 bases stayed unmatched. Germline CDR1 and CDR2: GTSNPN and SVGIG (reference sequence). The CDR3 spans 13 residues. The CDR3 DNA reads as TGTGCCTCAATTAGACAGGGAAACCAGCCCCAGCATTTT. Protein sequence: CASIRQGNQPQHF.

The chain employs TRBV11-2 and TRBJ2-5; D perhaps matches TRBD1 (5 bases). This CDR3 is built from 14 residues. Germline values: CDR1 SGHAT, CDR2 FQNNGV. The V end was cut by 5 bases, the J end by 0 bases, with 10 bases between. The CDR3 nucleotides are TGTGCCAGCAGCCCCGACAGCTACCAAGAGACCCAGTACTTC. It translates to CASSPDSYQETQYF.

This sequence joins TRBV30 and TRBJ2-3; the match to TRBD2 covers 8 bases. V shed 4 bases, J shed 7 bases, and the junction held 7 bases outside the gene matches. The CDR3 length is 13 residues. From germline, CDR1 is GTSNPN and CDR2 SVGIG (reference sequence). This CDR3 reads CAWTSEREYTQYF. CDR3 nucleotides: TGTGCCTGGACCTCGGAGCGGGAGTATACGCAGTATTTT.

The chain uses TRBV28 and TRBJ2-2; D not resolved. The CDR3 is 13 amino acids. Germline assignment: CDR1 MDHEN and CDR2 SYDVKM. V was pared by 6 bases and J by 6 bases, with 11 bases between. CDR3 amino acids: CASRPSGAGELFF. CDR3 nucleotide sequence: TGTGCCAGCAGGCCCTCAGGCGCCGGGGAGCTGTTTTTT. The full variable domain, rest sourced from reference TRBV28 and TRBJ2-2, is DVKVTQSSRYLVKRTGEKVFLECVQDMDHENMFWYRQDPGLGLRLIYFSYDVKMKEKGDIPEGYSVSREKKERFSLILESASTNQTSMYLCASRPSGAGELFFGEGSRLTVL.

Comments on this clone: Other DNA sequences within the sample encode an identical CDR3. The chain recombines TRBV18 with TRBJ2-3; D is possibly TRBD2 (6 bases). The CDR3 sequence is 15 residues long. The ends were cut back, 3 bases at V and 0 bases at J, with 10 bases in the middle. Per germline, CDR1 KGHSH and CDR2 LQKENI. CDR3 DNA: TGTGCCAGCTCACCTCGCGGACTAAGCACAGATACGCAGTATTTT. The encoded protein is CASSPRGLSTDTQYF.

This chain links TRBV5-5 with TRBJ1-5; 7 positions match TRBD1. The V gene end was trimmed by 0 bases and the J gene end by 6 bases; junction bases not matched to a gene: 3. CDR1 and CDR2 (germline): SGHKS, YYEKEE (reference sequence). The CDR3 is 14 amino acids. The DNA for the CDR3 is TGTGCCAGCAGCTTGGTGGCAGGGGGTCAGCCCCAGCATTTT. Amino acids: CASSLVAGGQPQHF.

This clone was counted a few times. The V and J genes are TRBV7-9 and TRBJ1-6; a weak D match, TRBD1 (5 bases). The length of the CDR3 is 15 residues. Trimming shortened V by 4 bases and J by 2 bases, and 9 bases separated the two germline ends. Per the germline V gene, CDR1 is SEHNR and CDR2 is FQNEAQ (reference sequence). Here the CDR3 reads CASSSGKPYNSPLHF. CDR3 DNA sequence: TGTGCCAGCAGCTCAGGGAAACCCTATAATTCACCCCTCCACTTT.

The genes are TRBV19 and TRBJ1-1; TRBD1 matches at 8 bases. Germline-derived CDR1 and CDR2 are LNHDA and SQIVND (reference sequence). After removal of 2 bases from V and 5 bases from J, the junction contained 4 bases not matched to a gene. The CDR3 runs to 14 residues. The CDR3 sequence is CASSINTGGTEAFF. In DNA, the CDR3 is TGTGCCAGTAGTATAAATACAGGGGGAACTGAAGCTTTCTTT.

The chain uses TRBV2 and TRBJ2-1; 16 bases line up with TRBD2. Germline lookup yields CDR1 SNHLY and CDR2 FYNNEI. The CDR3 has 19 residues. V lost 5 bases to trimming and J lost 3 bases; unmatched junction nucleotides: 10. The CDR3 loop reads CASSPTGTSGREYYNEQFF. In nucleotides, the CDR3 is TGTGCCAGCAGTCCAACCGGGACTAGCGGGAGGGAGTACTACAATGAGCAGTTCTTC.